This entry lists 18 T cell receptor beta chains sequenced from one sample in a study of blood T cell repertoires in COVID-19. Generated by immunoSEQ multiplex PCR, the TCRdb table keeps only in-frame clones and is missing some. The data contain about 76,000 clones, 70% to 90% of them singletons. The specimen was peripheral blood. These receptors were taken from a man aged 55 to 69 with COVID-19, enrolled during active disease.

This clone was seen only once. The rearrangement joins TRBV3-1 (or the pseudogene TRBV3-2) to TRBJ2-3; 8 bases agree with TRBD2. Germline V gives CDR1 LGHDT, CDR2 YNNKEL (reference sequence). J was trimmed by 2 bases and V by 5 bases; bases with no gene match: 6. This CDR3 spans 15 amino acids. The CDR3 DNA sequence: TGTGCCAGCAGCTTGGGACTAGTGGCCACAGATACGCAGTATTTT. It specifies CASSLGLVATDTQYF.

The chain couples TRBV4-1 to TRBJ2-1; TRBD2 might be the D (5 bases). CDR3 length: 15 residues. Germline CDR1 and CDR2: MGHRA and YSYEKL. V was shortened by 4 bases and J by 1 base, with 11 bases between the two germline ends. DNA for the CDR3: TGCGCCAGCAGCCTTGAATGGACTTCCTACAATGAGCAGTTCTTC. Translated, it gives CASSLEWTSYNEQFF.

CDR3 sequence: CASSQGAGTEAFF. CDR3 DNA: TGCGCCAGCAGCCAGGGGGCAGGTACTGAAGCTTTCTTT. The chain carries TRBV10-2 and TRBJ1-1; 8 bases align to TRBD1. The CDR3 totals 13 residues. Germline lookup yields CDR1 WSHSY and CDR2 SAAADI. Trimming removed 6 bases from V and 5 bases from J; junction bases left unmatched: 5.

The CDR3 loop reads CASSSGGQNNEQFF. DNA for the CDR3: TGTGCCAGCAGCTCGGGCGGGCAAAACAATGAGCAGTTCTTC. The chain recombines TRBV16 with TRBJ2-1; a possible D gene is TRBD2 (5 bases). Trimming took 5 bases from V and 5 from J, leaving 13 bases between them. Germline loops: CDR1 KGHSY, CDR2 FQNENV. The CDR3 covers 14 residues.

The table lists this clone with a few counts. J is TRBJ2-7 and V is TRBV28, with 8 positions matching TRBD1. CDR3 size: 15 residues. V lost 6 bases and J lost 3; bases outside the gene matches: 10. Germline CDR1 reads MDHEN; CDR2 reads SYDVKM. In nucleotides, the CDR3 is TGTGCCAGCAGCCCCCCCGGGACAGGTTTCTACGAGCAGTACTTC. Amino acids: CASSPPGTGFYEQYF.

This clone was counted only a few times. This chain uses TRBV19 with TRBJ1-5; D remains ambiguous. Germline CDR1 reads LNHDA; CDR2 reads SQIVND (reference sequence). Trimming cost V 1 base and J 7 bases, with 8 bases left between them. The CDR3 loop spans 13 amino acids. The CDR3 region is CASSIGEEQPQHF. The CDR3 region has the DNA TGTGCCAGTAGTATAGGGGAGGAACAGCCCCAGCATTTT.

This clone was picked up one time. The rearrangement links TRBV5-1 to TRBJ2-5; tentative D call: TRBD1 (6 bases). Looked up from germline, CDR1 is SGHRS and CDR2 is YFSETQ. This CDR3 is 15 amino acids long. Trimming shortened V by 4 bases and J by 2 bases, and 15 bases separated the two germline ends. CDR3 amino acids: CASSLRTAQQETQYF. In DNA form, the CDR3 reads TGCGCCAGCAGCCTACGGACAGCGCAACAAGAGACCCAGTACTTC.

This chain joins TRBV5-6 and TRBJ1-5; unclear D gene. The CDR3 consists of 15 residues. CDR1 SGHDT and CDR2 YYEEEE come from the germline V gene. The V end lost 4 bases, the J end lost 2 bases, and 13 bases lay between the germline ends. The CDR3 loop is CASSQAGMGNQPQHF. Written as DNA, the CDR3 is TGTGCCAGCAGCCAAGCGGGGATGGGCAATCAGCCCCAGCATTTT.

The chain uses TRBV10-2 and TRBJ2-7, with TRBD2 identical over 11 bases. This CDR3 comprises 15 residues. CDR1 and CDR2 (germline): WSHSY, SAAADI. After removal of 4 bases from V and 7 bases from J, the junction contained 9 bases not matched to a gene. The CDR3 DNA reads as TGCGCCAGCAGTGCGACTAGCGGGGTGTTGTTGGAGCAGTACTTC. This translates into CASSATSGVLLEQYF.

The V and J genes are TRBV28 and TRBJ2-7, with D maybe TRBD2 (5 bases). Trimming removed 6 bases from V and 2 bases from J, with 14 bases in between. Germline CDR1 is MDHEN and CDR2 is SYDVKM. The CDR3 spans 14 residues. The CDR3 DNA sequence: TGTGCCAGCAGGTCTCGCTCCGGGGCCTACGAGCAGTACTTC. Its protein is CASRSRSGAYEQYF.

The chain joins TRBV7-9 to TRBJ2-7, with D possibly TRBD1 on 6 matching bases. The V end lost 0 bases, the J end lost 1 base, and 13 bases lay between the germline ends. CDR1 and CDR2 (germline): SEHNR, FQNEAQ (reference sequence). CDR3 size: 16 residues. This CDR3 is CASSLAFRDKSYEQYF. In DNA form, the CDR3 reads TGTGCCAGCAGCTTAGCGTTTAGGGACAAATCCTACGAGCAGTACTTC.

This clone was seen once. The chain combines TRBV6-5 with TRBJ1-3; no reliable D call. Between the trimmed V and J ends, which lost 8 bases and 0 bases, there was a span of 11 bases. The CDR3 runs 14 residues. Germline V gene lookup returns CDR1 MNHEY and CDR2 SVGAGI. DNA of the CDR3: TGTGCCAGCTTAAGTCCAGGCTCTGGAAACACCATATATTTT. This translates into CASLSPGSGNTIYF.

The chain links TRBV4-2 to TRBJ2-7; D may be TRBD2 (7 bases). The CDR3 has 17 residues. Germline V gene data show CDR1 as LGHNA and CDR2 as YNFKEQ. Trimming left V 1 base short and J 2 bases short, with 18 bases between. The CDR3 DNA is TGTGCCAGCAGCCAAGCACCTGGGGGGGGGCATACCTACGAGCAGTACTTC. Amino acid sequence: CASSQAPGGGHTYEQYF.

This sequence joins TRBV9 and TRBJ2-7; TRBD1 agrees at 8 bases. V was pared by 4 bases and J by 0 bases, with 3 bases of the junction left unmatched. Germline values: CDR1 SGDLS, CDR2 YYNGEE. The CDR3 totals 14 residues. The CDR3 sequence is CASSFTGGSYEQYF. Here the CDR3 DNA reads TGTGCCAGCAGCTTCACAGGGGGCTCCTACGAGCAGTACTTC.

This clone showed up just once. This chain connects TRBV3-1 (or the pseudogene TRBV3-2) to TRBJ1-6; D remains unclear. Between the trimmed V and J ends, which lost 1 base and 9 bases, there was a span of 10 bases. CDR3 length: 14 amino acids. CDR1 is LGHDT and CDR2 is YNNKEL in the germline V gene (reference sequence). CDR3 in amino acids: CASSQVSVGSPLHF. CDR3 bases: TGTGCCAGCAGCCAAGTCAGCGTCGGTTCACCCCTCCACTTT.

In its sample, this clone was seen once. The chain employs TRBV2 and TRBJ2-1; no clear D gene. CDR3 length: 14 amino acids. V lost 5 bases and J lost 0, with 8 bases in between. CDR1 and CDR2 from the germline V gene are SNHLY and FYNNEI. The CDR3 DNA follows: TGTGCCAGCAGTCAGGATAACTCCTACAATGAGCAGTTCTTC. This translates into CASSQDNSYNEQFF.

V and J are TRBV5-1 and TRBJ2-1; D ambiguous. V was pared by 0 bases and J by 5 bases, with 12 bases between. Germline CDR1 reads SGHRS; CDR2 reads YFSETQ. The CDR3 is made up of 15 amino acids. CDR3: CASSLVYGGNNEQFF. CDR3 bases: TGCGCCAGCAGCTTGGTCTATGGCGGAAACAATGAGCAGTTCTTC. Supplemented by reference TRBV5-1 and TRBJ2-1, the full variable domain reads KAGVTQTPRYLIKTRGQQVTLSCSPISGHRSVSWYQQTPGQGLQFLFEYFSETQRNKGNFPGRFSGRQFSNSRSEMNVSTLELGDSALYLCASSLVYGGNNEQFFGPGTRLTVL.

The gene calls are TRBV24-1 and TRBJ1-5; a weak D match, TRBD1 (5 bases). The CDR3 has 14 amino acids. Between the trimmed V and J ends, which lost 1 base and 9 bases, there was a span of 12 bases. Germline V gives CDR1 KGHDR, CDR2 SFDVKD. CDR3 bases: TGTGCCACCAGTGATTTTAGCGGGGACCGGCCCCAGCATTTT. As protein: CATSDFSGDRPQHF.